These 31 T cell receptor beta chains were sequenced from one sample in a study of tumor-infiltrating lymphocytes in primary liver carcinoma. Unsorted whole blood served as the source of blood RNA, and germline DNA was extracted as well. With 500 to 650 ng total RNA as template and a constant-region primer, TCR beta cDNA was made. Generation of the TCR beta libraries relied on three nested multiplex PCR rounds using slightly modified ARM-PCR. The first two PCR rounds, roughly 9 cycles each, used TRBV1-TRBV30 forward primers and a C-beta reverse primer. MiXCR was run by TCRdb on the multiplex PCR reads, yielding one entry per CDR3 protein. The sample contains approximately 340,000 distinct CDR3 sequences, roughly 61% of which appear only once. Source material: peripheral blood. The receptors here all came from a man between 35 and 55 years old with primary liver carcinoma and hepatitis B virus infection.

A word on this clonotype: A much larger clone lies a single base off, so this may be a read error. This chain uses TRBV4-2 with TRBJ1-2; D possibly corresponds to TRBD1 (6 bases). The CDR3 runs to 13 residues. The germline gives CDR1 LGHNA, CDR2 YNFKEQ. This CDR3 is CANSRAGEGGYTF. CDR3 in DNA: TGTGCCAACAGCCGAGCAGGGGAGGGAGGCTACACCTTC.

Only one count was recorded for this clonotype. The junction and the germline gene differ at one end; a read error may be behind it. The chain links TRBV6-5 to TRBJ1-6; possible D gene TRBD1, 6 bases. Germline loops: CDR1 MNHEY, CDR2 SVGAGI. This CDR3 has 17 residues. This CDR3 reads CVSSSPQTGALSSPLHF. Written as DNA, the CDR3 is TGTGTCAGCAGTTCACCCCAGACAGGAGCTCTATCTTCACCCCTCCACTTT.

The chain carries TRBV13 and TRBJ2-3, with TRBD1 matching 7 bases. CDR3 length equals 18 residues. V shed 3 bases and J 2 bases; nucleotides not matched to a gene: 14. Germline loops: CDR1 PRHDT, CDR2 FYEKMQ (reference sequence). The CDR3 loop is CASSFGPQTGKDTDTQYF. The CDR3 DNA reads as TGTGCCAGCAGCTTTGGGCCACAGACAGGGAAAGACACAGATACGCAGTATTTT.

This clonotype was observed many times. The chain links TRBV29-1 to TRBJ2-1; 8 nucleotides agree with TRBD1. CDR3 length: 12 amino acids. In germline, CDR1 is SQVTM, CDR2 ANQGSEA. With V trimmed by 6 bases and J by 8 bases, 6 bases remained unmatched. This CDR3 reads CSVSTGGHEQFF. In DNA, the CDR3 is TGCAGCGTATCCACAGGGGGGCATGAGCAGTTCTTC.

V is TRBV6-1 and J is TRBJ2-7, with no clear D. V shed 7 bases and J shed 2 bases, with 21 bases lying between them. This CDR3 has 16 residues. The germline CDR1 and CDR2 sequences are MNHNS and SASEGT. This CDR3 is CASKLTRWESAYEQYF. CDR3 DNA sequence: TGTGCCAGCAAGCTTACGAGGTGGGAAAGTGCCTACGAGCAGTACTTC.

Many counts were recorded for this clonotype. The V call is TRBV4-1, the J call TRBJ2-3, with 12 bases that match TRBD2. J was trimmed by 5 bases and V by 0 bases; bases with no gene match: 6. Germline-derived CDR1 and CDR2 are MGHRA and YSYEKL. This CDR3 has 17 residues. The CDR3 sequence: CASSQEMTSGSVDTQYF. DNA for the CDR3: TGCGCCAGCAGCCAAGAAATGACTAGCGGGAGTGTAGATACGCAGTATTTT.

This clonotype was counted a single time. One end of the junction varies from germline; a read error may be responsible. The gene calls are TRBV11-2 and TRBJ2-3; D uncertain. CDR3 length: 11 amino acids. Germline V gives CDR1 SGHAT, CDR2 FQNNGV. The CDR3 region has the DNA TGTGCCAGCAGCGGCATAGATACGCAATATTTT. This encodes CASSGIDTQYF.

This clonotype is a singleton in its sample. An end of the junction does not agree with germline; a read error may underlie this. The V gene is TRBV6-1, the J gene TRBJ2-1; 8 bases fit TRBD2. The CDR3 is made up of 15 amino acids. Germline CDR1 and CDR2: MNHNS and SASEGT. The CDR3 protein is CASSWVAGGYNEQLF. DNA for the CDR3: TGTGCCAGCAGTTGGGTCGCGGGGGGCTACAATGAACAGCTCTTC.

This clonotype was observed a handful of times. This chain joins TRBV14 and TRBJ2-7; no clear D. The germline V gene has CDR1 SGHDN and CDR2 FVKESK. Trimming took off 4 bases at V and 3 bases at J, with 13 bases between the two ends. The CDR3 sequence is 14 residues long. CDR3 sequence reads: CASSPLRTIYEQYF. The CDR3 DNA reads as TGTGCCAGCAGCCCCCTGCGTACCATCTACGAGCAGTACTTC.

Remarks on this clonotype: The CDR3 ends on some other residue instead of the conserved phenylalanine or tryptophan, so this is likely a read error. The chain has TRBV12-3 or TRBV12-4 and TRBJ2-5; D is undetermined. The CDR3 loop spans 13 amino acids. Trimming pared 8 bases from V and 0 bases from J, leaving 10 bases between. The CDR3 region has the DNA TGTGCCAGCGATGACACGTACCAAGAGACCCAGTACTCC. It specifies CASDDTYQETQYS.

The table lists this clonotype with many counts. The chain carries TRBV6-1 and TRBJ2-3; TRBD2 agrees at 8 bases. The CDR3 extends over 14 amino acids. V gave up 6 bases and J gave up 1 base; unmatched junction bases: 3. In germline, CDR1 is MNHNS, CDR2 SASEGT. The CDR3 sequence is CASRTGGGTDTQYF. The CDR3 DNA sequence: TGTGCCAGCAGAACGGGGGGGGGCACAGATACGCAGTATTTT.

Notes on this clonotype: No conserved phenylalanine or tryptophan ends this CDR3, so it is likely a read error. The J gene is TRBJ1-6, the V gene TRBV11-2; no definite D call. Trimming cost V 5 bases and J 7 bases, with 15 bases left between them. This CDR3 contains 15 residues. Germline V gives CDR1 SGHAT, CDR2 FQNNGV. Written as DNA, the CDR3 is TGTGCCAGCAGCGCAGGTCTGGGAGGCAATTCACCCCTCCACTCT. Its protein is CASSAGLGGNSPLHS.

Of note for this clonotype: A read error may account for a junction end that differs from germline. The chain links TRBV5-5 to TRBJ2-5; no reliable D call. The CDR3 sequence is 14 residues long. Germline V gene sequence: CDR1 SGHKS, CDR2 YYEKEE (reference sequence). CDR3 sequence (DNA): TGTGCCAGCAGGTTGGGCCTACGCGCGGAGACCCAGTACTTC. Its protein product is CASRLGLRAETQYF. Full variable domain (missing parts from reference TRBV5-5 and TRBJ2-5): DAGVTQSPTHLIKTRGQQVTLRCSPISGHKSVSWYQQVLGQGPQFIFQYYEKEERGRGNFPDRFSARQFPNYSSELNVNALLLGDSALYLCASRLGLRAETQYFGPGTRLLVL.

To note about this clonotype: A much larger clone lies one base from this, so it may be a read error. The J gene is TRBJ2-3, the V gene TRBV12-3 or TRBV12-4; 8 positions match TRBD2. V gave up 3 bases and J gave up 2 bases; unmatched junction bases: 13. The CDR3 contains 18 residues. CDR3 sequence: CASSFRPGLVGYTDTQYF. Here the CDR3 DNA reads TGTGCCAGCAGTTTCCGCCCGGGACTAGTGGGGTACACAGATACGCAGTATTTT.

To note about this clonotype: This may be a read error, as it is one base from a much larger clone. The V call is TRBV4-1, the J call TRBJ2-2; tentatively, D is TRBD2 (5 bases). This CDR3 has 14 residues. Germline assignment: CDR1 MGHRA and CDR2 YSYEKL. In nucleotides, the CDR3 is TGCGCCAGCAGCCCCAGCGTCAACACCGGGGAGATGTTTTTT. It yields the protein CASSPSVNTGEMFF.

As to this clonotype: Its ends do not fully match the called genes, so a read error is possible. The chain is built from TRBV11-2 and TRBJ2-7; 8 nucleotides match TRBD1. Looked up from germline, CDR1 is SGHAT and CDR2 is FQNNGV. There are 14 residues in the CDR3. The CDR3 sequence is CARSLEGTGLEQYF. As DNA, the CDR3 is TGTGCCAGGAGCTTAGAAGGGACAGGACTCGAGCAGTACTTC.

This clonotype is a singleton in its sample. The chain carries TRBV4-1 and TRBJ2-4; TRBD2 matches at 10 bases. The CDR3 is 19 amino acids. The J segment lost 2 bases and the V segment lost 0 bases, leaving 10 bases of the junction unmatched. CDR1 is MGHRA, CDR2 YSYEKL, per germline. CDR3 residues: CASSQDRLAGDFPKNIQYF. Here the CDR3 DNA reads TGCGCCAGCAGCCAAGATCGGCTAGCGGGAGATTTTCCCAAAAACATTCAGTACTTC.

A remark on this clonotype: Germline is not matched at one junction end, which may reflect a read error. J is TRBJ1-2 and V is TRBV6-5; 9 bases fit TRBD1. CDR3 size: 15 residues. Germline V gives CDR1 MNHEY, CDR2 SVGAGI. CDR3 amino acids: CASSTGQGRNYGYIF. The CDR3 bases are TGTGCCAGCAGTACAGGACAGGGGCGGAACTATGGCTACATCTTC.

This clonotype turned up a few times. Sequence at one end of the junction differs from germline and may be a read error. The chain joins TRBV11-2 to TRBJ2-5; 8 nucleotides align to TRBD2. Germline CDR1 SGHAT, CDR2 FQNNGV. This CDR3 comprises 15 residues. CDR3 nucleotide sequence: TGTACCAGCAGCCAAGGTGGACTAGCCGGTGAGACCCAGTACTTC. Translated: CTSSQGGLAGETQYF.

The V gene is TRBV6-5, the J gene TRBJ2-1; TRBD2 aligns across 12 bases. Germline CDR1 is MNHEY and CDR2 is SVGAGI. Germline trimming cut 6 bases from V and 3 bases from J; bases unmatched to any gene: 3. The CDR3 is made up of 15 amino acids. Written as DNA, the CDR3 is TGTGCCAGCAGACGGACTAGCGGGAACTACAATGAGCAGTTCTTC. This encodes CASRRTSGNYNEQFF.

This clonotype appeared many times. This chain links TRBV4-2 with TRBJ2-5, with TRBD2 matching over 11 bases. The J segment lost 5 bases and the V segment lost 0 bases, leaving 8 bases of the junction unmatched. Per the germline V gene, CDR1 is LGHNA and CDR2 is YNFKEQ. The CDR3 runs to 17 residues. For the CDR3, the DNA is TGTGCCAGCAGCCAAGATAGACTAGCGGGACCCTCGGAGACCCAGTACTTC. It yields the protein CASSQDRLAGPSETQYF.

This clonotype was seen a handful of times. The chain combines TRBV12-5 with TRBJ2-7; weak D call: TRBD1 (6 bases). Germline values: CDR1 LGHNT, CDR2 FRNRAP. The CDR3 runs to 14 residues. V lost 6 bases, J lost 3 bases, and 15 bases lay in between. As DNA, the CDR3 is TGTGCTAGTGGGCGACGACAGGTTCACTACGAGCAGTACTTC. It encodes CASGRRQVHYEQYF.

To note about this clonotype: One end of the junction does not line up with germline, which may come from a read error. This chain uses TRBV11-3 with TRBJ2-2; D call uncertain. CDR1 SGHNT and CDR2 YENEEA come from the germline V gene. The CDR3 is 13 residues long. The DNA for the CDR3 is TGTGTCAGCAGCTCTGTTACCTACAGGGAGCTGTTTTTT. Protein product: CVSSSVTYRELFF. Full variable domain (outside the CDR3, taken from reference TRBV11-3 and TRBJ2-2): EAGVVQSPRYKIIEKKQPVAFWCNPISGHNTLYWYLQNLGQGPELLIRYENEEAVDDSQLPKDRFSAERLKGVDSTLKIQPAELGDSAVYLCVSSSVTYRELFFGEGSRLTVL.

In this sample, this clonotype turned up a few times. The chain uses TRBV29-1 and TRBJ1-2; no firm D call. The germline CDR1 and CDR2 sequences are SQVTM and ANQGSEA. CDR3 length: 13 amino acids. The germline V and J ends were trimmed by 0 bases and 8 bases, with 13 bases remaining between them. The CDR3 region is CSVEESLSGGYTF. CDR3 coding DNA: TGCAGCGTTGAAGAATCCCTTTCGGGGGGCTACACCTTC.

Details on this clonotype: The junction does not match germline at one end; this may be a read error. V usage is TRBV4-2 and J usage is TRBJ2-1; tentatively, D is TRBD1 or TRBD2 (6 bases each). The CDR3 has 15 amino acids. The V gene's germline CDR1 is LGHNA and CDR2 YNFKEQ. The CDR3 bases are TGTACCAGTAGCCAAGACGGGCCGGGGGCCAATGAGCAGTTCTTC. Its protein product is CTSSQDGPGANEQFF.

This chain links TRBV10-3 with TRBJ2-3; D is undetermined. CDR1 is ENHRY, CDR2 SYGVKD, per germline. V was trimmed by 10 bases and J by 3 bases, leaving 17 bases between them. The CDR3 spans 14 residues. This chain's CDR3 is CATKSFIGTDTQYF. The CDR3 DNA sequence: TGTGCCACCAAAAGCTTCATTGGGACAGATACGCAGTATTTT.

Of note for this clonotype: A read error may explain this, as a much larger clone is one base away. The chain has TRBV6-2 or TRBV6-3 and TRBJ2-3, with 10 bases matching TRBD2. This CDR3 contains 13 residues. Looked up from germline, CDR1 is MNHEY and CDR2 is SVGEGT. The CDR3 DNA is TGTGCCAGCAAACTAGCGGGGACAGGTACGCAGTATTTT. The encoded protein is CASKLAGTGTQYF.

CDR3 loop: CASSSRVATEAFF. In DNA, the CDR3 is TGTGCCAGCAGTTCCAGGGTGGCCACTGAAGCTTTCTTT. V is TRBV12-3 or TRBV12-4 and J is TRBJ1-1; D perhaps matches TRBD1 (5 bases). The V and J ends lost 4 bases and 4 bases respectively, with 10 bases between them. CDR3 length: 13 residues.

Many counts were recorded for this clonotype. The J gene is TRBJ2-3, the V gene TRBV10-3; a possible D gene is TRBD1 (6 bases). V was pared by 7 bases and J by 2 bases, with 10 bases between. Germline values: CDR1 ENHRY, CDR2 SYGVKD. This CDR3 comprises 13 residues. CDR3 sequence: CAINRDNTDTQYF. The CDR3 region has the DNA TGTGCCATCAACCGGGACAACACAGATACGCAGTATTTT.

This chain uses TRBV11-2 with TRBJ2-7; 7 positions agree with TRBD2. From germline, CDR1 is SGHAT and CDR2 FQNNGV. The V segment lost 4 bases and the J segment 0 bases; nucleotides outside the gene matches: 6. CDR3 length: 15 residues. CDR3 sequence: CASSSAGGSSYEQYF. In nucleotides, the CDR3 is TGTGCCAGCAGCTCCGCCGGCGGGAGCTCCTACGAGCAGTACTTC.

Notes on this clonotype: Compared with germline, one end of the junction differs, possibly owing to a read error. This sequence joins TRBV11-3 and TRBJ2-1; 8 nucleotides match TRBD2. The CDR3 runs 14 residues. Germline CDR1 and CDR2: SGHNT and YENEEA. DNA of the CDR3: TGTGTCAGCGGCCGAAGCGGGGGCCTGAATGAGCAGTTCTTC. Amino acid sequence: CVSGRSGGLNEQFF.